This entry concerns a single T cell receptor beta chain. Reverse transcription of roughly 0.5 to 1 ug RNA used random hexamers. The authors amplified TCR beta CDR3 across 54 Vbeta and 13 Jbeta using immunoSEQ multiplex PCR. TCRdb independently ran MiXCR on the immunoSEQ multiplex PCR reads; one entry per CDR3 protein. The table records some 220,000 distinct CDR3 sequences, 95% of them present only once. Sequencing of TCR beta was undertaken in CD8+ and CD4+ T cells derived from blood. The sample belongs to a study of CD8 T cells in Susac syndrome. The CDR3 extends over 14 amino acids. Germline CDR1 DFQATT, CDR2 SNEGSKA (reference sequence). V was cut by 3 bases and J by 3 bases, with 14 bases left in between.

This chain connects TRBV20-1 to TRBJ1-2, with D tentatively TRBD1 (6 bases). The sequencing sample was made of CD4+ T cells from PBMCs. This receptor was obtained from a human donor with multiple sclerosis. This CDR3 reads CSARQDRSDYGYTF. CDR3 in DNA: TGCAGTGCTAGGCAAGACAGGAGTGACTATGGCTACACCTTC.